These T cell receptor beta chains were read from a single sample in a study of human T cells and chemical hapten exposure. Using its own MiXCR run on the RACE reads, TCRdb lists one record per CDR3 protein. Of 150,000 to 200,000 distinct CDR3 sequences listed, 25% to 35% are singletons. The sequencing here drew on whole blood, taken in connection with sensitization to the hapten diphenylcyclopropenone (DPC). The receptors stem from a young woman with alopecia areata. Some clones in this sample may be carry-over from other donors' samples. CDR3s include the opening cysteine and the closing phenylalanine or tryptophan. Each record gives: CDR3 protein, CDR3 DNA, V gene, D gene, J gene, clone size. D genes are given only for firm matches. Clone size is shown for a subset of rows, as once, few, many or a class of expanded clone.

CASSLVRYYGYTF TGTGCCAGCAGTTTAGTTCGTTACTATGGCTACACCTTC TRBV12-3/TRBV12-4 - TRBJ1-2 -
CAISDRKGYEQYF TGTGCCATCAGTGATAGGAAGGGCTACGAGCAGTACTTC TRBV10-3 - TRBJ2-7 -
CASSSNGKNYGYTF TGTGCCAGCAGTTCGAACGGGAAAAACTATGGCTACACCTTC TRBV27 - TRBJ1-2 -
CASSPGTPEQYF TGTGCCAGCAGCCCGGGGACACCCGAGCAGTACTTC TRBV7-6 - TRBJ2-7 many
CASSQEGGQGKYGYTF TGCGCCAGCAGCCAAGAAGGAGGGCAGGGAAAATATGGCTACACCTTC TRBV4-3 - TRBJ1-2 few
CASSQRYGETQYF TGCGCCAGCAGCCAGAGGTATGGAGAAACGCAGTATTTT TRBV4-3 - TRBJ2-3 -
CASSSGRSSYNEQFF TGCGCCAGCAGCAGCGGACGCAGCTCCTACAATGAGCAGTTCTTC TRBV5-1 - TRBJ2-1 few
CASSPLQGPKNIQYF TGTGCCAGCAGCCCGCTCCAGGGTCCCAAAAACATTCAGTACTTC TRBV11-2 - TRBJ2-4 few
CASSQEVGVSTGELFF TGTGCCAGCAGCCAAGAGGTGGGAGTCAGCACCGGGGAGCTGTTTTTT TRBV3-1 - TRBJ2-2 -
CASSSDRGSYNEQFF TGTGCCAGCAGCTCGGACAGGGGTTCCTACAATGAGCAGTTCTTC TRBV5-6 TRBD1 TRBJ2-1 few
CASSGSLGSGTGELFF TGTGCCAGCAGTGGGTCTCTGGGCAGCGGGACCGGGGAGCTGTTTTTT TRBV6-5 - TRBJ2-2 few
CSVGGGRAEAFF TGCAGCGTTGGAGGGGGGCGAGCTGAAGCTTTCTTT TRBV29-1 - TRBJ1-1 -
CASSLTSGWDTQYF TGTGCCAGCAGCTTGACTAGCGGGTGGGATACGCAGTATTTT TRBV7-9 TRBD2 TRBJ2-3 few
CASSLYLAEPYNEQFF TGTGCCAGCAGCTTATACCTAGCGGAGCCATACAATGAGCAGTTCTTC TRBV7-8 TRBD2 TRBJ2-1 few
CASSYDGNYGYTF TGTGCCAGCAGTTACGACGGAAACTATGGCTACACCTTC TRBV6-5 - TRBJ1-2 -
CASSWGEDQPQHF TGTGCCAGCAGTTGGGGAGAGGATCAGCCCCAGCATTTT TRBV12-3/TRBV12-4 - TRBJ1-5 few
CASSLKAQGRYTF TGTGCCAGCAGCTTAAAGGCCCAGGGCCGCTACACCTTC TRBV7-6 - TRBJ1-2 -
CASSPGGRENTEAFF TGTGCCAGCAGCCCCGGGGGACGGGAGAACACTGAAGCTTTCTTT TRBV6-2/TRBV6-3 - TRBJ1-1 -
CSGVLNSYEQYF TGCAGTGGGGTGTTAAACTCCTACGAGCAGTACTTC TRBV20-1 - TRBJ2-7 -
CSVVGGRAYSYNEQFF TGCAGCGTTGTTGGCGGGAGGGCGTACTCCTACAATGAGCAGTTCTTC TRBV29-1 TRBD2 TRBJ2-1 -
CASTSKGASGGAKNTQYF TGTGCCAGCACTTCCAAGGGGGCTAGCGGGGGGGCCAAAAATACGCAGTATTTT TRBV25-1 TRBD2 TRBJ2-3 -
CAWSIRQGAYEQYF TGTGCCTGGAGTATAAGACAGGGGGCCTACGAGCAGTACTTC TRBV30 TRBD1 TRBJ2-7 few
CASRGQGTHYEQYF TGTGCCAGCAGAGGACAGGGGACCCACTACGAGCAGTACTTC TRBV27 TRBD1 TRBJ2-7 few
CSVRKGNTDTQYF TGCAGCGTGAGAAAGGGCAACACAGATACGCAGTATTTT TRBV29-1 - TRBJ2-3 -
CASSSLAVSYNEQFF TGTGCCAGCAGCTCTCTAGCGGTCTCCTACAATGAGCAGTTCTTC TRBV7-2 TRBD2 TRBJ2-1 -
CSVEWAGQQETQYF TGCAGCGTTGAATGGGCGGGACAACAAGAGACCCAGTACTTC TRBV29-1 - TRBJ2-5 few
CASSPGTVYGYTF TGTGCCAGCAGTCCCGGGACGGTTTATGGCTACACCTTC TRBV12-3/TRBV12-4 - TRBJ1-2 few
CASSLVTGNIQYF TGTGCCAGCAGCTTAGTCACGGGGAACATTCAGTACTTC TRBV7-2 - TRBJ2-4 few
CASSVDRGPYNEQFF TGTGCCAGCAGCGTAGATAGGGGGCCCTACAATGAGCAGTTCTTC TRBV9 TRBD1 TRBJ2-1 -
CASRKGSPTGELFF TGTGCCAGCCGCAAGGGGAGTCCTACCGGGGAGCTGTTTTTT TRBV6-2/TRBV6-3 - TRBJ2-2 -
CSVGTGPYEQYF TGCAGCGTAGGGACAGGACCCTACGAGCAGTACTTC TRBV29-1 TRBD1 TRBJ2-7 few
CASPPGLLSTDTQYF TGCGCCAGCCCACCGGGACTACTAAGCACAGATACGCAGTATTTT TRBV10-2 TRBD2 TRBJ2-3 -
CASSQWIEETQYF TGTGCCAGCAGCCAGTGGATTGAAGAGACCCAGTACTTC TRBV6-6 - TRBJ2-5 -
CASSVEGKSPGGTEAFF TGTGCCAGCAGCGTAGAAGGCAAGTCCCCGGGCGGGACTGAAGCTTTCTTT TRBV9 - TRBJ1-1 -
CASSPNRAGANVLTF TGCGCCAGCAGCCCCAACAGGGCTGGGGCCAACGTCCTGACTTTC TRBV4-1 - TRBJ2-6 -
CASSFARVAYEQYF TGTGCCAGCAGCTTCGCCAGGGTGGCCTACGAGCAGTACTTC TRBV5-5 - TRBJ2-7 -
CASRGTSTDTQYF TGTGCAAGTAGGGGGACTAGCACAGATACGCAGTATTTT TRBV5-4 - TRBJ2-3 few
CASSDGRAVSYNEQFF TGTGCCAGCAGTGACGGACGGGCGGTATCCTACAATGAGCAGTTCTTC TRBV6-4 - TRBJ2-1 -
CASSDGAIGEQFF TGTGCCAGCAGTGACGGGGCGATTGGTGAGCAGTTCTTC TRBV6-4 - TRBJ2-1 -
CASSAGLAAFF TGTGCCAGCAGTGCAGGACTGGCAGCTTTCTTT TRBV25-1 - TRBJ1-1 many
CAISATNEKLFF TGTGCCATCAGTGCAACTAATGAAAAACTGTTTTTT TRBV10-3 - TRBJ1-4 -
CASSLLIGGHGYTF TGTGCCAGCAGTTTACTCATAGGGGGCCATGGCTACACCTTC TRBV6-5 TRBD1 TRBJ1-2 few
CSGLWGSYEQYF TGCAGCGGACTTTGGGGATCCTACGAGCAGTACTTC TRBV29-1 - TRBJ2-7 -
CASSESTSAPSSYNEQFF TGTGCCAGCAGTGAATCTACCTCAGCGCCGAGCTCCTACAATGAGCAGTTCTTC TRBV25-1 - TRBJ2-1 few
CASSLVSGAASQPQHF TGTGCCAGCAGCTTAGTATCTGGGGCGGCCAGTCAGCCCCAGCATTTT TRBV7-2 - TRBJ1-5 -
CASSQLQQGEQFF TGCGCCAGCAGCCAACTCCAACAGGGGGAGCAGTTCTTC TRBV4-3 TRBD1 TRBJ2-1 many
CASSYYIRNNEQFF TGTGCCAGCAGTTACTACATTCGTAACAATGAGCAGTTCTTC TRBV6-2/TRBV6-3 - TRBJ2-1 -
CASSPRGGQGLRYGYTF TGTGCCAGCTCACCCAGGGGGGGGCAGGGATTACGGTATGGCTACACCTTC TRBV7-2 TRBD1 TRBJ1-2 -
CSARDRGNQPQHF TGCAGTGCTAGAGATCGAGGGAATCAGCCCCAGCATTTT TRBV20-1 - TRBJ1-5 -
CASSFILNQPQHF TGTGCCAGCAGCTTTATCCTCAATCAGCCCCAGCATTTT TRBV7-2 - TRBJ1-5 few
CSANFRGHEFYGYTF TGCAGCGCTAACTTCCGTGGACACGAGTTCTATGGCTACACCTTC TRBV29-1 - TRBJ1-2 -
CASSPNPSDSYEQYF TGCGCCAGCAGCCCCAACCCTAGCGACTCCTACGAGCAGTACTTC TRBV4-1 - TRBJ2-7 -
CASSPNDGLNYGYTF TGTGCCAGCAGCCCAAACGACGGACTCAACTATGGCTACACCTTC TRBV3-1 - TRBJ1-2 few